The T cell receptor beta chain under discussion was sequenced for a study of neoadjuvant anti-PD-1 for oral cavity cancer. PBMC libraries mostly used 450 to 600 ng of input genomic DNA, with six replicates per sample. Assay: immunoSEQ multiplex PCR; the TCRdb copy retains only in-frame clones and omits some. The sample consists of around 67,000 clones, roughly nine tenths of them appearing once. Regarding time point: after neoadjuvant nivolumab, at surgical resection. These oral cavity squamous cell carcinomas were HPV-negative and locally advanced. The CDR3 is made up of 16 amino acids. V dropped 0 bases and J dropped 1 base, with 11 bases sitting between them. Germline CDR1 MGHRA, CDR2 YSYEKL.

V gene TRBV4-1 combines with J gene TRBJ2-3; perhaps TRBD2 as D (7 bases). This sequence originates from a person aged 40-85 years with oral cavity squamous cell carcinoma. This specimen was PBMCs, taken after nivolumab (anti-PD-1) treatment. CDR3 nucleotides: TGCGCCAGCAGCCAAGATTGGGGGGGCGGCACAGATACGCAGTATTTT. It yields the protein CASSQDWGGGTDTQYF.